What follows is one TCR beta chain and its context. Antigen: not known. The entry originates in a study of cytomegalovirus exposure and HLA in healthy donors. Turning to the study itself: A prior analysis found about 110 million unique TCR beta sequences from approximately 200 million T cells. A data release that came early held roughly 90 million unique TCRs from HLA-typed donors.

Primers for the PCR totalled 60 Vbeta and 13 Jbeta. TCRdb keeps only in-frame clones here, not all; method: immunoSEQ multiplex PCR. The table includes fewer than 200,000 clones, 65% to 90% detected once. Study outcomes and limitations: Most TCR sequences were seen very rarely across donors, but some public TCRs occurred in many.

V shed 4 bases and J shed 0 bases, with 9 bases lying between them. In germline, CDR1 is SGHTA, CDR2 FQGNSA. The length of the CDR3 is 14 residues. The sequence derives from a man aged 45 to 65 in good health and CMV-seropositive. This sequence joins TRBV7-2 and TRBJ1-2; D is ambiguous. The sequenced sample was PBMCs. CDR3 residues: CASSSYRSNYGYTF. CDR3 in DNA: TGTGCCAGCAGCTCTTACAGATCTAACTATGGCTACACCTTC.